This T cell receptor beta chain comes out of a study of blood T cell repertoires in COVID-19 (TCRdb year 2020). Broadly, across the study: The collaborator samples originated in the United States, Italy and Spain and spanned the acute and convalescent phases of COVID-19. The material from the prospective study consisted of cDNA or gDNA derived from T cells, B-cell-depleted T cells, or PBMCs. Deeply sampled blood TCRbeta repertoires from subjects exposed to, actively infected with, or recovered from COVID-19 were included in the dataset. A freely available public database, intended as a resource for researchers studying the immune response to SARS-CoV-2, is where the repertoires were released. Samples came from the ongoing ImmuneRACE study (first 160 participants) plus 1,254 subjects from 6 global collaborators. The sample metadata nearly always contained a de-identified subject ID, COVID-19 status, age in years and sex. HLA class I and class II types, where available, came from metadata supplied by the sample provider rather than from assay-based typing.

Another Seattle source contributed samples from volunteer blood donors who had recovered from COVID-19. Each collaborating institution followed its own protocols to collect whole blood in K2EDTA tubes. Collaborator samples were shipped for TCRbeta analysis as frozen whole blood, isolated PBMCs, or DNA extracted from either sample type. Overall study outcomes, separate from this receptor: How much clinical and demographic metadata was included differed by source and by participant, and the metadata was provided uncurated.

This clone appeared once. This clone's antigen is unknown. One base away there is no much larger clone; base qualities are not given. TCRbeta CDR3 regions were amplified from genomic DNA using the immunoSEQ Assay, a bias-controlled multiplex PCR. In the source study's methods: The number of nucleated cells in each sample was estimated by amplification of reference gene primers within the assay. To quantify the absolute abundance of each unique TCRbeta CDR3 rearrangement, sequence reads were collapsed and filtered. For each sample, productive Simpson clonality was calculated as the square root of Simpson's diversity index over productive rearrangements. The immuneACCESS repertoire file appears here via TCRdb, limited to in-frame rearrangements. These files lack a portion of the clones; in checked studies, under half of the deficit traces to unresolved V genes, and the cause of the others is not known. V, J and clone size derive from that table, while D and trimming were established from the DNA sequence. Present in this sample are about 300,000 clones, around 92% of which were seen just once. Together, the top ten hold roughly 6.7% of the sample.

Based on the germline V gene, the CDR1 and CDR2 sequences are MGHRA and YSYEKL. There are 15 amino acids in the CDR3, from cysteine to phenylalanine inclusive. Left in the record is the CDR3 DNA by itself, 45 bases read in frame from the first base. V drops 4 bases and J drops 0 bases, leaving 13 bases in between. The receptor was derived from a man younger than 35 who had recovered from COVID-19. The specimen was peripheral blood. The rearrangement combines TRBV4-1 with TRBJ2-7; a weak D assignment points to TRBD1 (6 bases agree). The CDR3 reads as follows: CASSPPTGNSYEQYF. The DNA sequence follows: TGCGCCAGCAGCCCTCCCACAGGGAACTCCTACGAGCAGTACTTC.